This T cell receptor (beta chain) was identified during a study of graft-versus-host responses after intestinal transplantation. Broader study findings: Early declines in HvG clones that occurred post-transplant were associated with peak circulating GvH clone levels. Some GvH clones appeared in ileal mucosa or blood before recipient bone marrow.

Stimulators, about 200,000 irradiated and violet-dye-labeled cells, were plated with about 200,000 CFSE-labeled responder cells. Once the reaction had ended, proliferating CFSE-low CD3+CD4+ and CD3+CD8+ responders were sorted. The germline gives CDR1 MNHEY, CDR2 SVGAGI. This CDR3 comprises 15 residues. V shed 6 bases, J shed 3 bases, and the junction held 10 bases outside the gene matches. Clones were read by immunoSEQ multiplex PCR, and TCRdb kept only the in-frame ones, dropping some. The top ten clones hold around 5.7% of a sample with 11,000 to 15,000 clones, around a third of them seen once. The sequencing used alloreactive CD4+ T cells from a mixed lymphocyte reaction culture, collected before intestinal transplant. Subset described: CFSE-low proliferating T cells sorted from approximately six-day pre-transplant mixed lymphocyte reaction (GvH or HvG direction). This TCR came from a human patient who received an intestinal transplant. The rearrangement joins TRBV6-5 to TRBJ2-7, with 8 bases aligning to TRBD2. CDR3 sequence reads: CASSYGPGTSYEQYF. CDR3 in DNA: TGTGCCAGCAGCTACGGGCCCGGGACTAGCTACGAGCAGTACTTC.